This is a list of T cell receptor beta chains from one sample in a study of CD8+ T cells in alopecia areata. Profiled with immunoSEQ multiplex PCR; TCRdb holds only in-frame clones, not every one. The sample holds around 190,000 clones, around 60% seen once. This sample comprised CD4+ T cells sorted from blood, obtained at week 4, from a patient treated with tofacitinib. These receptors were obtained from a human donor with alopecia areata. The CDR3 runs from the conserved cysteine through the conserved F or W. The order of the fields is J gene, clone size, D gene, V gene, CDR3 DNA, CDR3 protein. A D gene is named only where the DNA matches it firmly. The size of a clone is reported for some rows only, either as once, few or many, or as a class for expanded clones.

j_gene: TRBJ2-7; abundance: -; d_gene: TRBD1; v_gene: TRBV6-5; CDR3nt: TGTGCCAGCAGCCACAGACAGGGTGAGGAGCAGTACTTC; CDR3aa: CASSHRQGEEQYF
j_gene: TRBJ2-7; abundance: -; d_gene: -; v_gene: TRBV30; CDR3nt: TGTGCCTGGAGTTTGGGGGGAGAAACCTACGAGCAGTACTTC; CDR3aa: CAWSLGGETYEQYF
j_gene: TRBJ2-1; abundance: -; d_gene: -; v_gene: TRBV29-1; CDR3nt: TGCAGCGTTGTTTCGGGGTATAATGAGCAGTTCTTC; CDR3aa: CSVVSGYNEQFF
j_gene: TRBJ2-4; abundance: -; d_gene: TRBD1; v_gene: TRBV9; CDR3nt: TGTGCCAGCAGCGTAGCTCCGACAGGGGTGGACATTCAGTACTTC; CDR3aa: CASSVAPTGVDIQYF
j_gene: TRBJ2-3; abundance: -; d_gene: TRBD2; v_gene: TRBV9; CDR3nt: TGTGCCAGCAGCGTACTAGCGGGAGGGCCGGATACGCAGTATTTT; CDR3aa: CASSVLAGGPDTQYF
j_gene: TRBJ2-7; abundance: -; d_gene: -; v_gene: TRBV30; CDR3nt: TGTGCCTGGAGTCTCGGGAGCAGCTACGAGCAGTACTTC; CDR3aa: CAWSLGSSYEQYF
j_gene: TRBJ1-1; abundance: -; d_gene: -; v_gene: TRBV29-1; CDR3nt: TGCAGCGTTGAGGCTGGAAGCGGCACTGAAGCTTTCTTT; CDR3aa: CSVEAGSGTEAFF
j_gene: TRBJ2-5; abundance: once; d_gene: -; v_gene: TRBV28; CDR3nt: TGTGCCAGCAGTTTATTGGCAGGGGGAGGAAAGACCCAGTACTTC; CDR3aa: CASSLLAGGGKTQYF
j_gene: TRBJ1-1; abundance: -; d_gene: -; v_gene: TRBV7-2; CDR3nt: TGTGCCAGCAGCTTAGTGAGCACGGGAGCTTTCTTT; CDR3aa: CASSLVSTGAFF
j_gene: TRBJ2-1; abundance: -; d_gene: TRBD2; v_gene: TRBV4-2; CDR3nt: TGTGCCAGCAGCCAAGGAGGGCGGGAGTATCGCAATGAGCAGTTCTTC; CDR3aa: CASSQGGREYRNEQFF
j_gene: TRBJ2-1; abundance: few; d_gene: -; v_gene: TRBV28; CDR3nt: TGTGCCTCAATGCTCAGGGACCGTCCCTTCTTC; CDR3aa: CASMLRDRPFF
j_gene: TRBJ1-1; abundance: -; d_gene: -; v_gene: TRBV7-2; CDR3nt: TGTGCCAGCAGCTTAACAGGTCCTAACACTGAAGCTTTCTTT; CDR3aa: CASSLTGPNTEAFF
j_gene: TRBJ2-7; abundance: -; d_gene: TRBD2; v_gene: TRBV5-1; CDR3nt: TGCGCCAGCAGCGTCCCTAGCGGGAATCCTCCCTACGAGCAGTACTTC; CDR3aa: CASSVPSGNPPYEQYF
j_gene: TRBJ2-5; abundance: -; d_gene: -; v_gene: TRBV29-1; CDR3nt: TGCAGCGCCATGACTAGTCTTTGGGAGACCCAGTACTTC; CDR3aa: CSAMTSLWETQYF
j_gene: TRBJ2-1; abundance: -; d_gene: -; v_gene: TRBV29-1; CDR3nt: TGCAGCGTTCAACCAAGAAGCTCCTACAATGAGCAGTTCTTC; CDR3aa: CSVQPRSSYNEQFF
j_gene: TRBJ2-7; abundance: -; d_gene: TRBD1; v_gene: TRBV27; CDR3nt: TGTGCCAGCAGTACTCGACAGGGCGAGCAGTACTTC; CDR3aa: CASSTRQGEQYF
j_gene: TRBJ2-3; abundance: -; d_gene: -; v_gene: TRBV20-1; CDR3nt: TGCAGTGCTAGATGGGGGGATACGCAGTATTTT; CDR3aa: CSARWGDTQYF
j_gene: TRBJ2-3; abundance: few; d_gene: -; v_gene: TRBV9; CDR3nt: TGTGCCAGCAGCGTAGACGCCCGGGGGATCACAGATACGCAGTATTTT; CDR3aa: CASSVDARGITDTQYF
j_gene: TRBJ2-1; abundance: -; d_gene: TRBD2; v_gene: TRBV29-1; CDR3nt: TGCAGCGTTGAAGATCTGGTAGCGGGAGGGTACAAGCAGTTCTTC; CDR3aa: CSVEDLVAGGYKQFF
j_gene: TRBJ2-2; abundance: -; d_gene: TRBD2; v_gene: TRBV5-1; CDR3nt: TGCGCCAGCAGCCCGTTGGGACTAGCCCGCACCGGGGAGCTGTTTTTT; CDR3aa: CASSPLGLARTGELFF
j_gene: TRBJ2-7; abundance: -; d_gene: -; v_gene: TRBV6-1; CDR3nt: TGTGCCAGCAGGACCCCTCGGGAGCAGTACTTC; CDR3aa: CASRTPREQYF
j_gene: TRBJ2-3; abundance: few; d_gene: -; v_gene: TRBV4-3; CDR3nt: TGCGCCAGCAGCCGGCAACTCGCAGATACGCAGTATTTT; CDR3aa: CASSRQLADTQYF
j_gene: TRBJ2-1; abundance: -; d_gene: -; v_gene: TRBV7-8; CDR3nt: TGTGCCAGCAGCTTATACGGTAACTCCTACAATGAGCAGTTCTTC; CDR3aa: CASSLYGNSYNEQFF
j_gene: TRBJ1-5; abundance: -; d_gene: -; v_gene: TRBV7-6; CDR3nt: TGTGCCAGCAGCTCAAACATCGATCAGCCCCAGCATTTT; CDR3aa: CASSSNIDQPQHF
j_gene: TRBJ1-5; abundance: -; d_gene: -; v_gene: TRBV23-1; CDR3nt: TGCGCCAGCAGTCAATCCCCAGGGGCCGGGCAGCCCCAGCATTTT; CDR3aa: CASSQSPGAGQPQHF
j_gene: TRBJ2-7; abundance: -; d_gene: -; v_gene: TRBV30; CDR3nt: TGTGCCTGTTCGGACTTTACCTACGAGCAGTACTTC; CDR3aa: CACSDFTYEQYF
j_gene: TRBJ1-1; abundance: few; d_gene: -; v_gene: TRBV28; CDR3nt: TGTGCCAGCAGCAAGGGCACTTACACTGAAGCTTTCTTT; CDR3aa: CASSKGTYTEAFF
j_gene: TRBJ1-5; abundance: -; d_gene: -; v_gene: TRBV30; CDR3nt: TGTGCCTGGAGTGTTGCGTATAGCAATCAGCCCCAGCATTTT; CDR3aa: CAWSVAYSNQPQHF
j_gene: TRBJ2-1; abundance: -; d_gene: -; v_gene: TRBV9; CDR3nt: TGTGCCAGCAGCCTCGTGGGCGGAGGAAGCTCCTACAATGAGCAGTTCTTC; CDR3aa: CASSLVGGGSSYNEQFF
j_gene: TRBJ2-2; abundance: -; d_gene: -; v_gene: TRBV6-5; CDR3nt: TGTGCCAGCTCCAGGGGAATACAAGCCGGGGAGCTGTTTTTT; CDR3aa: CASSRGIQAGELFF
j_gene: TRBJ1-5; abundance: -; d_gene: TRBD1; v_gene: TRBV11-2; CDR3nt: TGTGCCAGCAGCTTAGACACAGGGGGCAATCAGCCCCAGCATTTT; CDR3aa: CASSLDTGGNQPQHF
j_gene: TRBJ2-5; abundance: -; d_gene: -; v_gene: TRBV28; CDR3nt: TGTGCCACCATTGACAGACGGGAGACCCAGTACTTC; CDR3aa: CATIDRRETQYF
j_gene: TRBJ2-3; abundance: -; d_gene: -; v_gene: TRBV5-1; CDR3nt: TGCGCCAGCAGCTTTCAGGGGTCGGATACGCAGTATTTT; CDR3aa: CASSFQGSDTQYF
j_gene: TRBJ1-3; abundance: -; d_gene: -; v_gene: TRBV29-1; CDR3nt: TGCAGCGCCGAGTCAGGAGACACCATATATTTT; CDR3aa: CSAESGDTIYF
j_gene: TRBJ1-5; abundance: -; d_gene: -; v_gene: TRBV2; CDR3nt: TGTGCCAGCACCCAGGTCCTGGATCAGCCCCAGCATTTT; CDR3aa: CASTQVLDQPQHF
j_gene: TRBJ2-3; abundance: -; d_gene: -; v_gene: TRBV7-6; CDR3nt: TGTGCCAGCACCCCTAATAGCGGACCTACAGATACGCAGTATTTT; CDR3aa: CASTPNSGPTDTQYF
j_gene: TRBJ2-1; abundance: -; d_gene: -; v_gene: TRBV30; CDR3nt: TGTGCCTGGAACAAACGCCTCAACAATGAGCAGTTCTTC; CDR3aa: CAWNKRLNNEQFF
j_gene: TRBJ2-5; abundance: -; d_gene: -; v_gene: TRBV5-1; CDR3nt: TGCGCCAGCAGCCCCAACTTGGGGGGCCAAGAGACCCAGTACTTC; CDR3aa: CASSPNLGGQETQYF
j_gene: TRBJ2-1; abundance: -; d_gene: TRBD2; v_gene: TRBV25-1; CDR3nt: TGTGCCAGCAGTGAACAGGGACTAGCGGGGGGGCAGTTCTTC; CDR3aa: CASSEQGLAGGQFF
j_gene: TRBJ1-1; abundance: -; d_gene: -; v_gene: TRBV5-1; CDR3nt: TGCGCCAGCAGCTCCCAGGGGTTAAACACTGAAGCTTTCTTT; CDR3aa: CASSSQGLNTEAFF